The clone carrying this T cell receptor (beta chain) appeared a few times. The antigen is unknown. The sample is drawn from a study of T-cell reconstitution after alpha-beta-depleted transplantation in children. Whole-study findings and limits: From newly produced T cells came most of the T-cell counts and diversity one year after transplant.

Unique molecular identifiers were incorporated when the TCRbeta library was constructed. TCRdb re-called the PCR reads through MiXCR, storing one row per CDR3 protein. The table includes 500,000 to 750,000 distinct CDR3 sequences, roughly a quarter detected once. The CDR3 is 13 residues long. Germline lookup yields CDR1 SGHRS and CDR2 YFSETQ. Trimming took 5 bases from V and 3 from J; bases not matched to a gene: 4. This material consisted of PBMCs, taken before TCRalphabeta/CD19-depleted stem cell transplant. This chain uses TRBV5-1 with TRBJ2-7, with 8 bases that match TRBD1. This clonotype was obtained from a boy less than two years old with Wiskott-Aldrich syndrome, due to receive a stem cell transplant. CDR3 residues: CASSPQGDYEQYF. The CDR3, as DNA: TGCGCCAGCAGTCCACAGGGGGACTACGAGCAGTACTTC. Looking up the rest from reference TRBV5-1 and TRBJ2-7 gives the full variable domain: KAGVTQTPRYLIKTRGQQVTLSCSPISGHRSVSWYQQTPGQGLQFLFEYFSETQRNKGNFPGRFSGRQFSNSRSEMNVSTLELGDSALYLCASSPQGDYEQYFGPGTRLTVT.